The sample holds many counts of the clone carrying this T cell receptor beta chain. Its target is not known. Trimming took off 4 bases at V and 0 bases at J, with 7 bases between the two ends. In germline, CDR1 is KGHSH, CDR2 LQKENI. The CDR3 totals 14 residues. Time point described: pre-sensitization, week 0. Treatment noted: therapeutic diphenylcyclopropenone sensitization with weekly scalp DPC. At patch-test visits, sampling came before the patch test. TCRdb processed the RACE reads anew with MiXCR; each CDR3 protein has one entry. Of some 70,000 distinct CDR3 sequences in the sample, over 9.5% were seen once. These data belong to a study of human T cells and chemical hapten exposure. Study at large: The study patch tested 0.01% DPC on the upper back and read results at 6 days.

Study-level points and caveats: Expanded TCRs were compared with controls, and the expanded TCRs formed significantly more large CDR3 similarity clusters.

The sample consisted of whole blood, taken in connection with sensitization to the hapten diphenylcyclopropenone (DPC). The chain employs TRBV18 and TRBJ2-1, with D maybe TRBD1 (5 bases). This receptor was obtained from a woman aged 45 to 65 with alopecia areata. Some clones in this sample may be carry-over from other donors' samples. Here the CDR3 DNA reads TGTGCCAGCTCACGTGACAGCTCCTACAATGAGCAGTTCTTC. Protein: CASSRDSSYNEQFF.